The rows below give T cell receptor beta chains drawn from one sample of a study of shared clonotypes between healthy human individuals. Sequenced by immunoSEQ multiplex PCR; TCRdb stores in-frame clones only, minus some. The sample lists about 2.3 million clones, approximately 95% occurring once. Sequenced material: naive CD4+ T cells from PBMCs. The receptor set was obtained from a man aged 18 to 35 in good health. Some clones in this sample may be carry-over from other donors' samples. The conserved cysteine and the conserved F or W are not part of the CDR3 here. Size values are once, few and many counts, or a class for expanded clones, and some rows have none.

J: TRBJ1-2
V: TRBV6-5
size: -
CDR3: ASSYSGQHYGYT

J: TRBJ2-3
V: TRBV18
size: -
CDR3: ASSPPGGHTDTQY

J: TRBJ1-1
V: TRBV6-5
size: -
CDR3: ASSYDGQVTEAF

J: TRBJ1-1
V: TRBV11-2
size: -
CDR3: ASSPQGATEAF

J: TRBJ2-7
V: TRBV6-5
size: -
CDR3: ASSADYEQY

J: TRBJ1-1
V: TRBV5-1
size: many
CDR3: ASSLGTGNTEAF

J: TRBJ2-1
V: TRBV7-9
size: -
CDR3: ASGTSGSRSSYNEQF

J: TRBJ2-5
V: TRBV21-1
size: -
CDR3: ASSKVMRILGETQY

J: TRBJ2-5
V: TRBV11-3
size: -
CDR3: ASSLRRGLAETQY

J: TRBJ2-7
V: TRBV29-1
size: -
CDR3: SVKGDRNSYEQY

J: TRBJ1-4
V: TRBV28
size: -
CDR3: ASSASGGGEKLF

J: TRBJ2-1
V: TRBV2
size: -
CDR3: ASSEVAKQF

J: TRBJ2-6
V: TRBV7-8
size: -
CDR3: ASSPSQGTSFGANVLT

J: TRBJ2-2
V: TRBV6-1
size: few
CDR3: ASRSWGTGELF

J: TRBJ2-7
V: TRBV9
size: -
CDR3: ASSILGSSYEQY

J: TRBJ1-5
V: TRBV28
size: -
CDR3: ASSWPQGSNQPQH

J: TRBJ1-2
V: TRBV28
size: -
CDR3: ASSLYGISGYT

J: TRBJ2-5
V: TRBV5-4
size: -
CDR3: ASSQKGTKETQY

J: TRBJ2-5
V: TRBV29-1
size: -
CDR3: SGAGRARETQY

J: TRBJ2-6
V: TRBV6-6
size: -
CDR3: ASSYGANVLT

J: TRBJ2-5
V: TRBV6-6
size: -
CDR3: ASRAYNEARETQY

J: TRBJ2-7
V: TRBV19
size: -
CDR3: ASSSPGYEQY

J: TRBJ2-7
V: TRBV5-1
size: -
CDR3: ASSQTAAMGYEQY

J: TRBJ2-1
V: TRBV5-4
size: -
CDR3: ASSLYQGGLATNEQF

J: TRBJ1-5
V: TRBV4-1
size: once
CDR3: ASSHLDKSNQPQH

J: TRBJ2-1
V: TRBV7-2
size: -
CDR3: ASGRGSSYNEQF

J: TRBJ2-5
V: TRBV28
size: -
CDR3: ASSFGRNQETQY

J: TRBJ1-4
V: TRBV4-1
size: -
CDR3: ASNQVGGNEKLF

J: TRBJ2-3
V: TRBV5-1
size: -
CDR3: ASSLLSRGADTQY

J: TRBJ1-5
V: TRBV15
size: -
CDR3: ATSRDLENQPQH

J: TRBJ1-3
V: TRBV7-2
size: -
CDR3: ASSSGTSSSGNTIY

J: TRBJ2-1
V: TRBV2
size: -
CDR3: ASSLSPGLAGNEQF

J: TRBJ1-4
V: TRBV11-2
size: -
CDR3: ASSRDRVAEKLF

J: TRBJ2-7
V: TRBV5-1
size: -
CDR3: ASSLEVNEQY

J: TRBJ2-7
V: TRBV5-1
size: -
CDR3: ASSLVGAGGAYEQY

J: TRBJ1-2
V: TRBV30
size: few
CDR3: AWSVWGSGGYT

J: TRBJ2-1
V: TRBV2
size: -
CDR3: ASSQEGLSYNEQF

J: TRBJ1-4
V: TRBV27
size: -
CDR3: ASSRPGQGNEKLF

J: TRBJ2-1
V: TRBV28
size: -
CDR3: ASSKGRRSSYNEQF

J: TRBJ1-1
V: TRBV30
size: few
CDR3: AWSVVGGTEAF

J: TRBJ2-2
V: TRBV7-9
size: few
CDR3: ASSLDGLTGELF

J: TRBJ2-5
V: TRBV4-1
size: -
CDR3: ASSRTSGQETQY

J: TRBJ2-1
V: TRBV28
size: -
CDR3: ASHATIGYNEQF

J: TRBJ1-2
V: TRBV19
size: -
CDR3: ASSTRQLADLLFSYGYT

J: TRBJ2-7
V: TRBV5-6
size: -
CDR3: ASSLTGATLEQY

J: TRBJ2-1
V: TRBV29-1
size: -
CDR3: SVTRTINEQF

J: TRBJ1-4
V: TRBV21-1
size: few
CDR3: ASSFNPGKLF

J: TRBJ1-1
V: TRBV6-5
size: once
CDR3: ASSYSGAGEAF

J: TRBJ1-2
V: TRBV5-1
size: -
CDR3: ASSLVQGDYGYT